These 18 T cell receptor beta chains were all obtained from the same sample, sequenced in a study of technical replicates of blood from a few donors. The protocol was immunoSEQ multiplex PCR, while the TCRdb copy is restricted to in-frame clones and leaves out a portion. The sample consists of 60,000 to 85,000 clones, approximately 94% of them appearing once. Sequenced material: T cells isolated from PBMCs. These receptors were taken from a human donor in good health.

This clone is a singleton in its sample. The chain couples TRBV30 to TRBJ1-2; 9 nucleotides line up with TRBD1. The length of the CDR3 is 14 residues. Germline V gives CDR1 GTSNPN, CDR2 SVGIG (reference sequence). Losses at the gene ends were 2 bases for V and 8 bases for J; bases not matched to a gene: 9. The CDR3 region is CAWSSTGGSKGYTF. The CDR3 DNA sequence: TGTGCCTGGAGTTCCACAGGGGGCAGTAAGGGCTACACCTTC.

V usage is TRBV6-5 and J usage is TRBJ2-1, with 9 bases lining up with TRBD2. Germline CDR1 MNHEY, CDR2 SVGAGI. The V and J ends lost 6 bases and 4 bases, in that order; junction bases with no gene match: 4. The CDR3 has 14 residues. As DNA, the CDR3 is TGTGCCAGCAGCCGGACTAGCGCGTACAATGAGCAGTTCTTC. Encoded protein: CASSRTSAYNEQFF.

The DNA of the CDR3 is TGTGCCAGCAGTTTGACTAGCGGGAGGGGCGAGCAGTACTTC. As protein: CASSLTSGRGEQYF. The chain is built from TRBV6-6 and TRBJ2-7; 14 positions match TRBD2. Germline trimming cut 4 bases from V and 6 bases from J; bases unmatched to any gene: 2. The germline CDR1 and CDR2 sequences are MNHNY and SVGAGI (reference sequence). This CDR3 spans 14 amino acids.

The gene calls are TRBV9 and TRBJ2-7, with 7 bases fitting TRBD2. V trimming: 5 bases; J trimming: 3 bases; junction bases outside the gene matches: 8. This CDR3 has 14 residues. Per germline, CDR1 SGDLS and CDR2 YYNGEE. CDR3 region: CASSAGTTYYEQYF. CDR3 coding DNA: TGTGCCAGCAGTGCCGGGACTACCTACTACGAGCAGTACTTC. The full variable domain, rest sourced from reference TRBV9 and TRBJ2-7, is DSGVTQTPKHLITATGQRVTLRCSPRSGDLSVYWYQQSLDQGLQFLIQYYNGEERAKGNILERFSAQQFPDLHSELNLSSLELGDSALYFCASSAGTTYYEQYFGPGTRLTVT.

This chain uses TRBV27 with TRBJ2-1; unclear D gene. The CDR3 contains 13 residues. Germline V CDR1 and CDR2: MNHEY, SMNVEV (reference sequence). Trimming took 4 bases from V and 4 from J, leaving 8 bases between them. CDR3 coding DNA: TGTGCCAGCAGTTATAAAGAGTACAATGAGCAGTTCTTC. This translates into CASSYKEYNEQFF.

The CDR3 reads CASSPESGAINQPQHF. CDR3 DNA: TGTGCCAGCAGCCCGGAATCGGGAGCGATCAATCAGCCCCAGCATTTT. The chain combines TRBV4-2 with TRBJ1-5, with D unclear. The V end lost 4 bases, the J end lost 3 bases, and 16 bases lay between the germline ends. This CDR3 is built from 16 residues. The V gene's germline CDR1 is LGHNA and CDR2 YNFKEQ.

The chain joins TRBV9 to TRBJ2-1; 8 bases are shared with TRBD2. The V and J ends lost 1 base and 2 bases, in that order; junction bases with no gene match: 5. The germline V gene has CDR1 SGDLS and CDR2 YYNGEE. This CDR3 is 16 amino acids long. This CDR3 reads CASSVLSGRPYNEQFF. For the CDR3, the DNA is TGTGCCAGCAGCGTATTGAGCGGGAGACCCTACAATGAGCAGTTCTTC.

The chain is built from TRBV6-1 and TRBJ1-4; 7 nucleotides agree with TRBD1. Per the germline V gene, CDR1 is MNHNS and CDR2 is SASEGT. This CDR3 is 15 amino acids long. V shed 2 bases, J shed 7 bases, and the junction held 7 bases outside the gene matches. The CDR3 sequence is CASSELRTGTEKLFF. The CDR3 nucleotides are TGTGCCAGCAGTGAATTGAGGACAGGCACTGAAAAACTGTTTTTT.

The gene calls are TRBV19 and TRBJ1-2; D possibly corresponds to TRBD1 (6 bases). CDR3 length equals 14 residues. Germline values: CDR1 LNHDA, CDR2 SQIVND (reference sequence). Trimming took off 4 bases at V and 8 bases at J, with 17 bases between the two ends. In DNA form, the CDR3 reads TGTGCCAGTAGTACCGCCGGGGGGCGCGGGGGCTACACCTTC. This codes for CASSTAGGRGGYTF.

The V and J genes are TRBV7-2 and TRBJ2-3; D might be TRBD1 (6 bases). V lost 4 bases, J lost 5 bases, and 10 bases lay in between. Germline V lookup: CDR1 SGHTA, CDR2 FQGNSA. CDR3 length equals 13 residues. The CDR3 region is CASSYSQGDTQYF. The CDR3 bases are TGTGCCAGCAGCTATTCACAGGGAGATACGCAGTATTTT.

The V call is TRBV7-8, the J call TRBJ1-3, with D hard to call. The germline V gene has CDR1 SGHVS and CDR2 FQNEAQ. CDR3 length: 16 residues. Trimming stripped 0 bases from V and 5 bases from J, with 14 bases between. CDR3 sequence reads: CASSLAPRGRRNTIYF. The CDR3, as DNA: TGTGCCAGCAGCTTAGCCCCCCGGGGTAGGCGAAACACCATATATTTT.

The rearrangement links TRBV7-9 to TRBJ2-7; 8 bases line up with TRBD2. V lost 5 bases, J lost 4 bases, and 16 bases stayed unmatched. Germline V gene lookup returns CDR1 SEHNR and CDR2 FQNEAQ (reference sequence). The CDR3 has 17 amino acids. The CDR3: CASSPPPLLAEKYEQYF. CDR3 in DNA: TGTGCCAGCAGCCCGCCTCCTTTACTAGCGGAAAAATACGAGCAGTACTTC.

V is TRBV28 and J is TRBJ2-7, with D possibly TRBD1 on 6 matching bases. The CDR3 runs to 15 residues. CDR1 MDHEN and CDR2 SYDVKM come from the germline V gene. Trimming removed 3 bases at V and 2 bases at J, with 14 bases between. CDR3 amino acids: CASSLGATVAYEQYF. The CDR3 DNA follows: TGTGCCAGCAGTTTGGGGGCCACCGTCGCCTACGAGCAGTACTTC.

The chain has TRBV27 and TRBJ2-2; no definite D call. Trimming cost V 2 bases and J 3 bases, with 7 bases left between them. The CDR3 sequence is 14 residues long. CDR1 and CDR2 (germline): MNHEY, SMNVEV (reference sequence). The chain's CDR3 is CASSLNGYTGELFF. For the CDR3, the DNA is TGTGCCAGCAGTTTAAACGGTTACACCGGGGAGCTGTTTTTT.

In its sample, this clone was seen a few times. The chain is built from TRBV5-8 and TRBJ1-1; no firm D call. Germline assignment: CDR1 SGHTS and CDR2 YDEGEE. The CDR3 is made up of 15 amino acids. Trimming stripped 1 base from V and 3 bases from J, with 13 bases between. CDR3 sequence reads: CASSLTAEKDTEAFF. CDR3 in DNA: TGTGCCAGCAGCTTGACAGCGGAAAAGGACACTGAAGCTTTCTTT.

This clone was counted once. This chain links TRBV30 with TRBJ2-7; 10 bases are a match to TRBD2. V lost 6 bases and J lost 4; bases outside the gene matches: 9. The CDR3 is 14 amino acids. Germline V gives CDR1 GTSNPN, CDR2 SVGIG (reference sequence). The DNA for the CDR3 is TGTGCCTGTGACTCGAGCGGGGGGGGATACGAGCAGTACTTC. Residues: CACDSSGGGYEQYF.

The gene calls are TRBV14 and TRBJ2-2, with no clear D. The CDR3 is 14 residues long. V lost 2 bases, J lost 6 bases, and 10 bases lay in between. The germline V gene encodes CDR1 SGHDN and CDR2 FVKESK. The CDR3 loop is CASSQLLVSGELFF. Written as DNA, the CDR3 is TGTGCCAGCAGCCAATTGCTAGTCTCCGGGGAGCTGTTTTTT.

The chain couples TRBV5-1 to TRBJ2-7; tentatively, D is TRBD1 (6 bases). V lost 6 bases and J 6 bases, leaving 25 bases between the germline ends. Germline V gene lookup returns CDR1 SGHRS and CDR2 YFSETQ. This CDR3 has 16 amino acids. The CDR3 nucleotides are TGCGCCAGCACTCTTACAGCCCATCGACAGGACACCGAGCAGTACTTC. This codes for CASTLTAHRQDTEQYF.